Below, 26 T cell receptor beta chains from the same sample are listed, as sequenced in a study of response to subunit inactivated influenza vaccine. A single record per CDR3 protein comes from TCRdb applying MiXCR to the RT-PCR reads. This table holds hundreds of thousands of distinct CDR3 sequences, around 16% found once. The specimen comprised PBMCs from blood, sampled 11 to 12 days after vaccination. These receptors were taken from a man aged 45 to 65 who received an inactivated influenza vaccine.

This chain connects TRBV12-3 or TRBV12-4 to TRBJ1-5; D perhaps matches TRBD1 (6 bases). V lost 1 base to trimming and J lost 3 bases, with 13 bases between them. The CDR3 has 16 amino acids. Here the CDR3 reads CASSLGGRGYNQPQHF. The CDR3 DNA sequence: TGTGCCAGCAGTTTAGGCGGCAGGGGTTACAATCAGCCCCAGCATTTT.

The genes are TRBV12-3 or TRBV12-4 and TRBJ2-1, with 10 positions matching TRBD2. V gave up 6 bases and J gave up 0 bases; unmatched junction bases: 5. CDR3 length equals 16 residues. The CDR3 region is CASRVSGGISYNEQFF. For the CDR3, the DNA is TGTGCCAGCAGAGTTAGCGGGGGGATCTCCTACAATGAGCAGTTCTTC.

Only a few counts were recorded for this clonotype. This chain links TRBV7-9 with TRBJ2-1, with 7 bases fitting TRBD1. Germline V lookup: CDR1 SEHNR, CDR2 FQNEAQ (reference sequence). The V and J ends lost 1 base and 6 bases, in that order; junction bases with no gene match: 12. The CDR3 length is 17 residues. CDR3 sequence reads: CASSLGIRGDRANEQFF. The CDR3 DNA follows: TGTGCCAGCAGCTTAGGTATAAGAGGGGACAGAGCCAATGAGCAGTTCTTC.

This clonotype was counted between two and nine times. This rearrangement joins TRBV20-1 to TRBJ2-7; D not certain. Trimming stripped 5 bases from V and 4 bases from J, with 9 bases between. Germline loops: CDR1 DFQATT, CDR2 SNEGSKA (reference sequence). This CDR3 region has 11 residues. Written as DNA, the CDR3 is TGCAGTGCTTTCCCCAGGTACGAGCAGTACTTC. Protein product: CSAFPRYEQYF.

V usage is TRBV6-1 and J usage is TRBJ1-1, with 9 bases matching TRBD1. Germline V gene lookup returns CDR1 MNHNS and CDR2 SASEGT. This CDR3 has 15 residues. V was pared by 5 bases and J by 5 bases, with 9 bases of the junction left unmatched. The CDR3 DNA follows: TGTGCCAGCAGTAGGGAGGGACAGGGTCTGACTGAAGCTTTCTTT. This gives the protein CASSREGQGLTEAFF.

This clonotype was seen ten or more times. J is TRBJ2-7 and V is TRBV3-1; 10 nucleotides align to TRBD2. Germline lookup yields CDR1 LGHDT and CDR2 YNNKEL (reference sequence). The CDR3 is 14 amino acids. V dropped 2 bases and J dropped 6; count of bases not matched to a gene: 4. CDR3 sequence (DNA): TGTGCCAGCAGCCAACGCTTAGCGGGAGGCGAGCAGTACTTC. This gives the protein CASSQRLAGGEQYF.

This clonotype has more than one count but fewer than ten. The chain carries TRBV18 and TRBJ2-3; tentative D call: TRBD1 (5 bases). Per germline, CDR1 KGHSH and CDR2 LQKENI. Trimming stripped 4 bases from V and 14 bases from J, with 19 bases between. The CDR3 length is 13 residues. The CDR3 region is CASSLTGPMGLYF. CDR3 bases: TGTGCCAGCTCACTCACAGGACCCATGGGTCTGTATTTT.

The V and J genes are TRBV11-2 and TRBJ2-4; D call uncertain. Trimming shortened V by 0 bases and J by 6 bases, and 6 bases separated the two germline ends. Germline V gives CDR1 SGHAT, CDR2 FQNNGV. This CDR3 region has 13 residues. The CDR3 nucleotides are TGTGCCAGCAGCTTAGATCCGGGAAACATTCAGTACTTC. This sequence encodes CASSLDPGNIQYF.

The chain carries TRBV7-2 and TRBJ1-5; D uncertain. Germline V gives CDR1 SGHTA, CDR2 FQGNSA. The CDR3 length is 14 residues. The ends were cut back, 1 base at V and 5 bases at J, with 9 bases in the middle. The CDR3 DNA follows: TGTGCCAGCAGCTTAGTTGGATCCGATCAGCCCCAGCATTTT. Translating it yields CASSLVGSDQPQHF.

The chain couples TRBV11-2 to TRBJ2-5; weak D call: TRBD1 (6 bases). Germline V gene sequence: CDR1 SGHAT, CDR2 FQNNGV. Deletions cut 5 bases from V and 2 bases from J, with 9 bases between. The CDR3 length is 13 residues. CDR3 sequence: CASSHRVQETQYF. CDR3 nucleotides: TGTGCCAGCAGCCACAGGGTGCAAGAGACCCAGTACTTC.

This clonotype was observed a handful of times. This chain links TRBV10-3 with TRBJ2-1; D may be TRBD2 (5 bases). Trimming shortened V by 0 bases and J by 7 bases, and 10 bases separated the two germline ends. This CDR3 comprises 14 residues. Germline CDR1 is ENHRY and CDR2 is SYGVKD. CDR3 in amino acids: CAISESKSGNEQFF. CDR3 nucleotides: TGTGCCATCAGTGAGTCGAAGTCGGGGAATGAGCAGTTCTTC.

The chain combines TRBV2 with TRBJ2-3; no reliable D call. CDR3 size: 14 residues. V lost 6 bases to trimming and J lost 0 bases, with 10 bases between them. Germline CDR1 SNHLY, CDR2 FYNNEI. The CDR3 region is CASRPRLSTDTQYF. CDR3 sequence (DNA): TGTGCCAGCAGACCTAGACTGAGCACAGATACGCAGTATTTT.

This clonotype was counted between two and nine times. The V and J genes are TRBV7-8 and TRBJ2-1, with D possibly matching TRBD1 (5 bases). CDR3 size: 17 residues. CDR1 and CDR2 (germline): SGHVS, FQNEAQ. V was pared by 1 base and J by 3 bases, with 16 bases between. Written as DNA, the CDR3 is TGTGCCAGCAGCTTAGGGGCAGGGCTTAAGGTCTACAATGAGCAGTTCTTC. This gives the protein CASSLGAGLKVYNEQFF. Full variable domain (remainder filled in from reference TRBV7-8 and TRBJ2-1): GAGVSQSPRYKVAKRGQDVALRCDPISGHVSLFWYQQALGQGPEFLTYFQNEAQLDKSGLPSDRFFAERPEGSVSTLKIQRTQQEDSAVYLCASSLGAGLKVYNEQFFGPGTRLTVL.

CDR3 coding DNA: TGTGCCAGCAGTTTAGACAGGGTCGAGCAGTACTTC. This gives the protein CASSLDRVEQYF. The chain employs TRBV28 and TRBJ2-7; 7 positions match TRBD1. The CDR3 consists of 12 residues. V was pared by 2 bases and J by 6 bases, with 1 base of the junction left unmatched. From germline, CDR1 is MDHEN and CDR2 SYDVKM.

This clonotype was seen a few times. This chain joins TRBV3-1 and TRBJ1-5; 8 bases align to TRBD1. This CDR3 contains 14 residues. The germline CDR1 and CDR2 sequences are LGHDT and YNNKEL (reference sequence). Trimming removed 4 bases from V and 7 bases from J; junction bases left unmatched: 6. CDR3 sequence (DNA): TGTGCCAGCAGCCCTGACGGACAGGGACAGCCCCAGCATTTT. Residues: CASSPDGQGQPQHF.

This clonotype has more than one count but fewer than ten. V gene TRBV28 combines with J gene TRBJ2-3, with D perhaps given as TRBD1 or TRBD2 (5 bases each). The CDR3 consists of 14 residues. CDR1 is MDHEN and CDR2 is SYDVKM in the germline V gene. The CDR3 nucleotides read TGTGTCAACGGGAAGGGGTCGGGCACAGATACGCAGTATTTT. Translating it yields CVNGKGSGTDTQYF.

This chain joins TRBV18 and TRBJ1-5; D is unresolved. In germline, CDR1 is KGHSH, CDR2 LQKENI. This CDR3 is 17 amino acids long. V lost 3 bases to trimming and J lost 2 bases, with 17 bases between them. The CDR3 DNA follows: TGTGCCAGCTCACCGATCCCACGACCGAGGGGCAATCAGCCCCAGCATTTT. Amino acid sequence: CASSPIPRPRGNQPQHF.

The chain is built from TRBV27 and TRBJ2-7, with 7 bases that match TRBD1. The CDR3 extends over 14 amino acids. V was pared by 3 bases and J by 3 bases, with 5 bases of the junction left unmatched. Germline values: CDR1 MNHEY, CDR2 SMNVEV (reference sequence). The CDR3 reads CASSFKGQFYEQYF. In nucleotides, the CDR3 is TGTGCCAGCAGTTTCAAGGGACAGTTCTACGAGCAGTACTTC.

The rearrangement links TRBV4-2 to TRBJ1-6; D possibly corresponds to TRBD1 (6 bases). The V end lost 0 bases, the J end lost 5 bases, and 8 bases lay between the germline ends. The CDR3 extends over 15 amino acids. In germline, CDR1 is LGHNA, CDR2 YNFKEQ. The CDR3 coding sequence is TGTGCCAGCAGCCAAGACAGGGGAGATAATTCACCCCTCCACTTT. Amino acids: CASSQDRGDNSPLHF.

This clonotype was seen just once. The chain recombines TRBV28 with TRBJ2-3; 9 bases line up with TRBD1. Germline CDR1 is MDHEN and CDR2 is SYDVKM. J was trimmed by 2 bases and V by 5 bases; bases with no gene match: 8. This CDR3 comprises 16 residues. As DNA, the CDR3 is TGTGCCAGCAGTCCCCCGGGGACAGGGTACACAGATACGCAGTATTTT. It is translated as CASSPPGTGYTDTQYF.

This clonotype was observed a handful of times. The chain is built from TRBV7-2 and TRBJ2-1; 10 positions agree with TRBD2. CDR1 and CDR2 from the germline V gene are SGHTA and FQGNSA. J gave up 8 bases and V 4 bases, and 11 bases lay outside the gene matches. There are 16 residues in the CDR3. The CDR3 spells CASSSGSGRGSDEQFF. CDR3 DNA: TGTGCCAGCAGCTCAGGAAGCGGGAGGGGAAGCGATGAGCAGTTCTTC.

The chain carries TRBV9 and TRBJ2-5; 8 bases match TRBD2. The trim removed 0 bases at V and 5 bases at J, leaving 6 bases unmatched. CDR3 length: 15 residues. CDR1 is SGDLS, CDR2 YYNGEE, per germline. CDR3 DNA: TGTGCCAGCAGCGTAGGATGGCGGGAGGAGGAGACCCAGTACTTC. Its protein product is CASSVGWREEETQYF.

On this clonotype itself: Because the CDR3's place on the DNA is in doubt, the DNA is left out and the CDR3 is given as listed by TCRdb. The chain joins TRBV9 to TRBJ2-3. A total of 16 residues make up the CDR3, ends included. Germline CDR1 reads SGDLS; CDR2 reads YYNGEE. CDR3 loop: CASSVASGSSTDTEYF.

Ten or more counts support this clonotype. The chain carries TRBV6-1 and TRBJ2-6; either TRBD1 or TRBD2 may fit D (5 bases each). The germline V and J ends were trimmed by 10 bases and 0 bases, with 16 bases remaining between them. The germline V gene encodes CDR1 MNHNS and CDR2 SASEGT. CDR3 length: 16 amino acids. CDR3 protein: CATGPLSSSGANVLTF. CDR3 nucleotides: TGTGCCACGGGACCCCTCAGTAGCTCTGGGGCCAACGTCCTGACTTTC.

CDR3 sequence: CASRPDSVNSPLHF. Here the CDR3 DNA reads TGTGCCAGCAGACCGGACAGCGTTAATTCACCCCTCCACTTT. This chain uses TRBV11-2 with TRBJ1-6; possibly TRBD1 for D (6 bases). The CDR3 is 14 residues long. The germline V gene has CDR1 SGHAT and CDR2 FQNNGV. Trimming took 6 bases from V and 6 from J, leaving 12 bases between them.

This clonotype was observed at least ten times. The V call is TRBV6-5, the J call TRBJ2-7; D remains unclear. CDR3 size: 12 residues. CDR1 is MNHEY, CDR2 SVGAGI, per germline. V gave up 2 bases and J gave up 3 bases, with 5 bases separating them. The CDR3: CASSYEGYEQYF. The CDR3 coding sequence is TGTGCCAGCAGTTACGAAGGCTACGAGCAGTACTTC.